This TCR beta chain was identified during a study of T-cell reconstitution after alpha-beta-depleted transplantation in children. This clonotype was seen ten or more times. No antigen is known for it. V was shortened by 2 bases and J by 0 bases, with 11 bases between the two germline ends. The CDR3 sequence is 15 residues long. Germline assignment: CDR1 MNHEY and CDR2 SMNVEV (reference sequence). Researchers prepared the TCRbeta library using unique molecular identifiers, the study reports. MiXCR, run by TCRdb on the PCR reads, gives a single entry per CDR3 protein. Altogether roughly 790,000 distinct CDR3 sequences are present, 16% being singletons, with the ten largest covering 5%. Regarding the study as a whole: Alpha-beta T cells about two months after transplant reportedly derived from several hundred expanded graft clones. Most T-cell counts and diversity one year after the transplant came from T cells that were newly produced.

The sequenced sample was PBMCs, mostly from graft donor cells, obtained 360 days after TCRalphabeta/CD19-depleted stem cell transplant. The genes are TRBV27 and TRBJ2-7; D gene uncertain. This clonotype originated in a male patient younger than 18 who had a stem cell transplant for acute lymphoblastic leukemia, so the T cells may come from the graft donor. The CDR3 loop reads CASSLGQRLSYEQYF. The CDR3, as DNA: TGTGCCAGCAGTTTAGGCCAGAGACTCTCCTACGAGCAGTACTTC.